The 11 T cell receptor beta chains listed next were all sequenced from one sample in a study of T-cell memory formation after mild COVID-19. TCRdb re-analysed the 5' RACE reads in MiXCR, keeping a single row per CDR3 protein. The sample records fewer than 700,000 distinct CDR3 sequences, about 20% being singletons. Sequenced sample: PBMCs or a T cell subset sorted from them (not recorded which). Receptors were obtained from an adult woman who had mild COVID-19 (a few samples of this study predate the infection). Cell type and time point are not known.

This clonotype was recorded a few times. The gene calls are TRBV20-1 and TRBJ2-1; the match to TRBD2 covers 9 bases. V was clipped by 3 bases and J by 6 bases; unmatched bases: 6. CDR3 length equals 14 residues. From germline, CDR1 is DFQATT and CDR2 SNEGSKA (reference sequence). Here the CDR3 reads CSASRAGGPNEQFF. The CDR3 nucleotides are TGCAGTGCTAGTCGGGCGGGAGGGCCCAATGAGCAGTTCTTC.

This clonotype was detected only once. DNA for the CDR3: TGCGCCAGCAGCCCGACCCTCGGACAGATGAACACTGAAGCTTTCTTT. It is translated as CASSPTLGQMNTEAFF. The chain has TRBV4-1 and TRBJ1-1, with D perhaps TRBD1 (6 bases). The CDR3 is made up of 16 amino acids. CDR1 and CDR2 from the germline V gene are MGHRA and YSYEKL. With 4 bases removed from V and 0 bases from J, the gap between germline ends came to 15 bases.

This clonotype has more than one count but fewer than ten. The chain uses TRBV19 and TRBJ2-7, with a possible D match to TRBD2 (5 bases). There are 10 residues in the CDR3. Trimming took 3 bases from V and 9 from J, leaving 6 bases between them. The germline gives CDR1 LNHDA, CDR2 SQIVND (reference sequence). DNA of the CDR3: TGTGCCAGTAGTATGGAGGTGCAGTACTTC. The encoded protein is CASSMEVQYF.

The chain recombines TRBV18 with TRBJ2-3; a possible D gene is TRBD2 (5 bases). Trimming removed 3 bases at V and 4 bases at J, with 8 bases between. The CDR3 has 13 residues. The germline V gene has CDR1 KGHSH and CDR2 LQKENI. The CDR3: CASSPGESDTQYF. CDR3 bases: TGTGCCAGCTCACCCGGGGAATCAGATACGCAGTATTTT.

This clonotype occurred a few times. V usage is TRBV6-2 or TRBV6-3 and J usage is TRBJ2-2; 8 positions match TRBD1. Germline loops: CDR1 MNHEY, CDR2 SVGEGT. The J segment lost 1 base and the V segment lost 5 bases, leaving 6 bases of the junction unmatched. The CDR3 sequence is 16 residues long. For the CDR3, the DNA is TGTGCCAGCAGTAACCTCGGGACAGGGAACACCGGGGAGCTGTTTTTT. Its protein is CASSNLGTGNTGELFF.

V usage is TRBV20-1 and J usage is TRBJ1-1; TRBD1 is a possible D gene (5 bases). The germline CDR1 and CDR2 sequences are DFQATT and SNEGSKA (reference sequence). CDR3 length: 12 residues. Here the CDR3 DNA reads TGCAGCCGCCCGGGGGTGGACACTGAAGCTTTCTTT. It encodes CSRPGVDTEAFF.

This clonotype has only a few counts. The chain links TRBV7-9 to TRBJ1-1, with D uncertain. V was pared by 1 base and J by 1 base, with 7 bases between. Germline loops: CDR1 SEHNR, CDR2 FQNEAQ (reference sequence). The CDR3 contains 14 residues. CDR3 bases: TGTGCCAGCAGCTTAGACATTCCGAACACTGAAGCTTTCTTT. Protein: CASSLDIPNTEAFF.

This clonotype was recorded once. The CDR3 DNA reads TGCAGCGGTTCGGGCAGTGCGGATACGCAGTATTTT. The encoded protein is CSGSGSADTQYF. The rearrangement joins TRBV29-1 to TRBJ2-3; D call uncertain. The CDR3 extends over 12 amino acids. Trimming left V 7 bases short and J 6 bases short, with 14 bases between. Per the germline V gene, CDR1 is SQVTM and CDR2 is ANQGSEA.

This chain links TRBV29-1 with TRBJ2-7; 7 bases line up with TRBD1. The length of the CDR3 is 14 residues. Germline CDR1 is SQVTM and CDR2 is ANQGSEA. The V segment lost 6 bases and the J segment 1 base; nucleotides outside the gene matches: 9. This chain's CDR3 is CSVRTWDSSYEQYF. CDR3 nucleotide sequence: TGCAGCGTACGCACCTGGGACAGTTCCTACGAGCAGTACTTC.

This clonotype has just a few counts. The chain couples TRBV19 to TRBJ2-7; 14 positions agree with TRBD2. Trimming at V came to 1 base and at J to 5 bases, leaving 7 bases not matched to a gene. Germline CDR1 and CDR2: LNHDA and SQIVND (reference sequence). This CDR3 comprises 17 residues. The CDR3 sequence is CASSIGGLAGVHHEQYF. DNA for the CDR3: TGTGCCAGTAGTATAGGGGGACTAGCGGGAGTCCACCACGAGCAGTACTTC.

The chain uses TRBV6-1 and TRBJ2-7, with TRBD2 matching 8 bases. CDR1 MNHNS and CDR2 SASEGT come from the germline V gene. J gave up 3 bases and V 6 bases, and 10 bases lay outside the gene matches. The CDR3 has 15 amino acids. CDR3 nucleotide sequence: TGTGCCAGCAGGGGCCGCGGGACTAGAATCTACGAGCAGTACTTC. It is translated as CASRGRGTRIYEQYF.